Each of the 7 T cell receptor beta chains below was sequenced from the same sample in a study of blood T cell repertoires in COVID-19. Libraries were prepared by immunoSEQ multiplex PCR; TCRdb keeps only in-frame clonotypes and omits some of them. The table includes about 190,000 clones, roughly four fifths detected once. The sequencing input was peripheral blood. The source of these receptors is a man between 25 and 39 years old with active or convalescent COVID-19.

The chain employs TRBV28 and TRBJ1-1; D gene uncertain. Per the germline V gene, CDR1 is MDHEN and CDR2 is SYDVKM. This CDR3 contains 13 residues. Trimming took off 7 bases at V and 4 bases at J, with 13 bases between the two ends. The DNA for the CDR3 is TGTGCCAGCAATAGATTTTCGGGCACTGAAGCTTTCTTT. Encoded protein: CASNRFSGTEAFF.

This sequence joins TRBV7-2 and TRBJ2-1; 11 positions match TRBD2. Per the germline V gene, CDR1 is SGHTA and CDR2 is FQGNSA. Trimming took 5 bases from V and 5 from J; bases not matched to a gene: 5. CDR3 length: 15 amino acids. CDR3 DNA sequence: TGTGCCAGCAGCCGGCTAGCGGGGGGCCACAATGAGCAGTTCTTC. Amino acid sequence: CASSRLAGGHNEQFF.

The V call is TRBV11-2, the J call TRBJ1-1; no definite D call. The germline V gene encodes CDR1 SGHAT and CDR2 FQNNGV. The V and J ends lost 0 bases and 8 bases respectively, with 7 bases between them. This CDR3 has 12 amino acids. CDR3 DNA sequence: TGTGCCAGCAGCTTAGAAACCGGGGAAGCTTTCTTT. Its translation is CASSLETGEAFF.

This rearrangement joins TRBV2 to TRBJ1-6; 11 nucleotides agree with TRBD1. Germline CDR1 SNHLY, CDR2 FYNNEI. This CDR3 is 14 amino acids long. The junction had 3 bases not matched to a gene; V was cut back by 5 bases and J by 9 bases. CDR3 region: CASSHGTGGSPLHF. CDR3 nucleotides: TGTGCCAGCAGTCACGGGACAGGGGGTTCACCCCTCCACTTT.

V usage is TRBV27 and J usage is TRBJ1-5, with 7 bases identical to TRBD1. V lost 4 bases, J lost 3 bases, and 6 bases stayed unmatched. Per germline, CDR1 MNHEY and CDR2 SMNVEV (reference sequence). CDR3 size: 15 residues. CDR3 nucleotides: TGTGCCAGCAGTTCTGGGACAGTTTTCAATCAGCCCCAGCATTTT. Translating gives CASSSGTVFNQPQHF.

The V gene is TRBV4-3, the J gene TRBJ2-1, with 12 bases aligning to TRBD2. Germline-derived CDR1 and CDR2 are LGHNA and YSLEER. With V trimmed by 0 bases and J by 8 bases, 5 bases remained unmatched. CDR3 length: 16 residues. CDR3 DNA sequence: TGCGCCAGCAGCCAAGAAACTAGCGGGAGGCCGGATGAGCAGTTCTTC. Protein sequence: CASSQETSGRPDEQFF.

The DNA of the CDR3 is TGTGCCAGCAGTGACTTGTCAGGGGGCCAGGGAAAACTGTTTTTT. Its translation: CASSDLSGGQGKLFF. The chain employs TRBV6-4 and TRBJ1-4, with TRBD1 identical over 8 bases. The CDR3 covers 15 residues. The V and J ends lost 1 base and 10 bases, in that order; junction bases with no gene match: 8. The germline V gene encodes CDR1 MRHNA and CDR2 SNTAGT.